Sequencing of this T cell receptor (beta chain) was carried out in a study of identical twins. TCRdb independently ran MiXCR on the 5' RACE reads; one entry per CDR3 protein. The sample includes 450,000 or so distinct CDR3 sequences, approximately 15% seen only once; the top ten take more than 0.5%. The sample was also reused in another study, on yellow fever vaccine responses in identical twins.

The material sequenced was CD4+ T cells sorted from blood. The TCR originated in a young woman in good health.

DNA for the CDR3: TGTGCCAGCAGTTTCGGGACAGGGGAAGCAGATACGCAGTATTTT. This translates into CASSFGTGEADTQYF. This chain uses TRBV27 with TRBJ2-3; TRBD1 aligns across 10 bases. The germline gives CDR1 MNHEY, CDR2 SMNVEV (reference sequence). The V segment lost 3 bases and the J segment 4 bases; nucleotides outside the gene matches: 4. The CDR3 runs 15 residues.